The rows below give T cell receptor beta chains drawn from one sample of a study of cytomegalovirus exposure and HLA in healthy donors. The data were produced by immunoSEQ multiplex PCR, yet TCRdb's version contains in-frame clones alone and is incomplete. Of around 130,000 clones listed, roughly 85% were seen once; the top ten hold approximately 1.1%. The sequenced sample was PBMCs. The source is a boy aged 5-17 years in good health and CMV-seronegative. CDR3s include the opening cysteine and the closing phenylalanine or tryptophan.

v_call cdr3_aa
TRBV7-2 CASSPGTSYEQYF
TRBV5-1 CASSLKSVGGEKVNEQFF
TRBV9 CASSVVPGEAYEQYF
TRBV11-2 CASTPRGAYPPYEQYF
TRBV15 CATSRAERDTGELFF
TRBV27 CASSLRGSYNEQFF
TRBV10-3 CAISALPRGRYPYEQYF
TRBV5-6 CASSLVRGNTEAFF
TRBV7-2 CASSTRTAQKNIQYF
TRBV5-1 CASSLFQSGDSYEQYF
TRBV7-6 CASSLYSAEQYF
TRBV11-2 CASSLEGPGGADYNEQFF
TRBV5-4 CASSGVRGGGGPGKFDEQYF
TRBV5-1 CASRQVGGSNRNEQFF
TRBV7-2 CASSGTSGYNEQFF
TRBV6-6 CASSLNRDFDTEAFF
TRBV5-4 CASKRTSGLQETQYF
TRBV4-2 CASSQPRLNGELFF
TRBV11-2 CASSTISGRNKQFF
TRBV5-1 CASSQGLAGSRSDEQYF
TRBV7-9 CASSLPAKGRGGPTEAFF
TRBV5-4 CASSFREGLTDTQYF
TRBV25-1 CASPRGIVYEQYF
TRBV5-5 CASSLSRTSGSYEQYF
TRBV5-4 CASSLSARTGASAGYTF
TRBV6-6 CASSLGPGGYEQYF
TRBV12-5 CASGSLPIETQYF
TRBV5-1 CASSLGTGAAEQYF
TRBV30 CAWSAPNREAGDPYEQYF
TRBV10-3 CAISESGYEQYF
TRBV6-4 CASSATQGADEQFF
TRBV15 CATSRILSGNTIYF
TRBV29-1 CSVDQSGETQYF
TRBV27 CASRDSFSNTEAFF
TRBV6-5 CASSQVRREGYTF
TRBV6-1 CASSVLEAPTFNYEQYF
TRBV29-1 CSVEDVGQTMNTEAFF
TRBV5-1 CASSLFTLNTEAFF
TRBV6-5 CASSPYSTDTQYF
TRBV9 CASSEGIGQGANYGYTF
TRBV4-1 CASSRTSGRPNEQYF